A selection of T cell receptor beta chains follows, all from one sample in a study of shared clonotypes between healthy human individuals. Here immunoSEQ multiplex PCR was the method, and the copy in TCRdb shows in-frame clones only, minus some. The sample records over 2 million clones, just under 95% being singletons. Sequencing input: naive CD4+ T cells from PBMCs. Receptors were obtained from a man aged 18-30 years in good health. Some clones in this sample may be carry-over from other donors' samples. CDR3s include the opening cysteine and the closing phenylalanine or tryptophan. D genes are given only for firm matches. Clone size is shown for a subset of rows, as once, few, many or a class of expanded clone.

size	J	D	V	DNA	CDR3
.	TRBJ1-5	.	TRBV2	TGTGCCAGCAGTGTCAGGGGAAGGAGCAATCAGCCCCAGCATTTT	CASSVRGRSNQPQHF
.	TRBJ1-2	.	TRBV28	TGTGCCAGCAGTTTAACGGGGGCTCAAAACTATGGCTACACCTTC	CASSLTGAQNYGYTF
.	TRBJ2-7	TRBD2	TRBV4-2	TGTGCCAGCAGCCAAATCAACCTAGCGGAGGCTCGGGAGCAGTACTTC	CASSQINLAEAREQYF
.	TRBJ1-4	.	TRBV21-1	TGTGCCAGCAGCTACTTAACTTCCGGGCACGGAGAAAGAAATGAAAAACTGTTTTTT	CASSYLTSGHGERNEKLFF
.	TRBJ1-5	.	TRBV15	TGTGCCACCAGCAGTCCGGGGAGGGGGGGCAATCAGCCCCAGCATTTT	CATSSPGRGGNQPQHF
.	TRBJ2-7	.	TRBV7-2	TGTGCCAGCACGCGGCCGGGTTTTGGGTACGAGCAGTACTTC	CASTRPGFGYEQYF
.	TRBJ1-1	.	TRBV10-3	TGTGCCATCAGTGAACAGGTCCCGTCGAGAGGGGCTTTCTTT	CAISEQVPSRGAFF
.	TRBJ2-7	.	TRBV4-2	TGTGCCAGCAGCCAAGACGTCAGTACATACGAGCAGTACTTC	CASSQDVSTYEQYF
.	TRBJ2-1	.	TRBV5-1	TGCGCCAGCAGCTTGCTTTCCAGTGAATACAATGAGCAGTTCTTC	CASSLLSSEYNEQFF
.	TRBJ2-7	.	TRBV5-4	TGTGCCAGCAGCATCCGGGGCCCACGTGGGGAGCAGTACTTC	CASSIRGPRGEQYF
.	TRBJ1-2	TRBD1	TRBV10-3	TGTGCCATCAGTGAGTCGTATGGAGGAGGACAGGGAGGTGGCTACACCTTC	CAISESYGGGQGGGYTF
.	TRBJ1-5	.	TRBV28	TGTGCCAGCAGTTATAAGGAGCCCCAGCATTTT	CASSYKEPQHF
.	TRBJ2-2	.	TRBV15	TGTGCCACCAGCCGATCCAAAGGCCAGAACACCGGGGAGCTGTTTTTT	CATSRSKGQNTGELFF
.	TRBJ1-5	.	TRBV19	TGTGCCAGTACTTACTCCCGGGACACCTGGAATCAGCCCCAGCATTTT	CASTYSRDTWNQPQHF
.	TRBJ2-5	.	TRBV5-8	TGTGCCAGCAGCTTGGGGGCTAGCCTTCAAGAGACCCAGTACTTC	CASSLGASLQETQYF
.	TRBJ1-2	.	TRBV25-1	TGTGCCAGCAGTGGTCCGAGGGGTAGCTATGGCTACACCTTC	CASSGPRGSYGYTF
.	TRBJ2-6	.	TRBV29-1	TGCAGCGCCCTAGACGGGGCCAACGTCCTGACTTTC	CSALDGANVLTF
.	TRBJ2-2	TRBD2	TRBV9	TGTGCCAGCAGCGTCAGCGGGAGCACCGGGGAGCTGTTTTTT	CASSVSGSTGELFF
.	TRBJ1-3	TRBD1	TRBV30	TGTGCCTGGAGTGCCCTTAGACAGGGCGGAGGAAACACCATATATTTT	CAWSALRQGGGNTIYF
.	TRBJ2-3	TRBD2	TRBV18	TGTGCCAGCTCAGCCGTGCTAGCGGGAGGTGGTACGCAGTATTTT	CASSAVLAGGGTQYF
.	TRBJ2-7	TRBD1	TRBV7-8	TGTGCCAGCAGCGTGGACAGGGGGCTGTACGAGCAGTACTTC	CASSVDRGLYEQYF
.	TRBJ2-1	.	TRBV11-3	TGTGCCAGCAGCTTAGCCTTCCCTCACAATGAGCAGTTCTTC	CASSLAFPHNEQFF
.	TRBJ1-6	.	TRBV25-1	TGTGCCAGCAGTAAAAGAAATGATAATTCACCCCTCCACTTT	CASSKRNDNSPLHF
.	TRBJ2-3	.	TRBV4-3	TGCGCCAGCAGTCTCATGCTGGGGATAGATACGCAGTATTTT	CASSLMLGIDTQYF
.	TRBJ1-4	.	TRBV4-3	TGCGCCAGCAGCCAAGGGGACATCTTCAATGAAAAACTGTTTTTT	CASSQGDIFNEKLFF
once	TRBJ1-2	.	TRBV4-1	TGCGCCAGCAGCCAAGATAGGTTAAGACATGGCTACACCTTC	CASSQDRLRHGYTF
once	TRBJ2-1	.	TRBV7-8	TGTGCCAGCAGCTTAGCTCGGGGTTCCTACAATGAGCAGTTCTTC	CASSLARGSYNEQFF
once	TRBJ1-5	.	TRBV6-6	TGTGCCAGCAGCTCACGGACCCCAGAGAGCAATCAGCCCCAGCATTTT	CASSSRTPESNQPQHF
.	TRBJ2-2	.	TRBV5-6	TGTGCCAGCAGCTTGCCAGGGGCCGAGACCGGGGAGCTGTTTTTT	CASSLPGAETGELFF
.	TRBJ1-5	TRBD1	TRBV10-3	TGTGCCATCAGTGAGTCAGGGGGCGGCCAGCCCCAGCATTTT	CAISESGGGQPQHF
.	TRBJ1-3	.	TRBV28	TGTGCCAGCAGAGTTTCCCCTTCTGGAAACACCATATATTTT	CASRVSPSGNTIYF
.	TRBJ2-7	TRBD1	TRBV11-2	TGTGCCAGCAGCTTAGCCCGGACAGGGTCCCACGAGCAGTACTTC	CASSLARTGSHEQYF
once	TRBJ2-7	.	TRBV28	TGTGCCAGCAGTTTTTTGCGCGGATCAGGGGCCTACGAGCAGTACTTC	CASSFLRGSGAYEQYF
few	TRBJ1-4	.	TRBV18	TGTGCCAGCTCACCACTCGAGATTGAAAAACTGTTTTTT	CASSPLEIEKLFF
.	TRBJ2-7	TRBD1	TRBV28	TGTGCCAGCAGTTCAACCGCGGACAGGTTAACCTACGAGCAGTACTTC	CASSSTADRLTYEQYF
.	TRBJ2-3	TRBD2	TRBV5-4	TGTGCCAGCAGCTTTTCAGCGGGGTACACAGATACGCAGTATTTT	CASSFSAGYTDTQYF
.	TRBJ2-1	.	TRBV10-3	TGTGCCATCAGTGGGGGCGACGTCGATGAGCAGTTCTTC	CAISGGDVDEQFF
.	TRBJ1-4	.	TRBV15	TGTGCCACCCGAAACTTGGGGGACCCAAGCGAAAAACTGTTTTTT	CATRNLGDPSEKLFF
.	TRBJ2-7	TRBD2	TRBV25-1	TGTGCCAGCAGTGGGGGACTAGCGGGTATGTACGAGCAGTACTTC	CASSGGLAGMYEQYF
once	TRBJ2-1	TRBD2	TRBV6-1	TGTGCCAGCAGTGAAGTTGCGGGACTAGCGACTTACAATGAGCAGTTCTTC	CASSEVAGLATYNEQFF
.	TRBJ2-7	TRBD2	TRBV4-2	TGTGCCAGCAGCCAACAAAGCGGGAGTCGCTCCTACGAGCAGTACTTC	CASSQQSGSRSYEQYF
.	TRBJ2-3	TRBD1	TRBV28	TGTGCCAGCAGGGGGACAGGAGACACAGATACGCAGTATTTT	CASRGTGDTDTQYF